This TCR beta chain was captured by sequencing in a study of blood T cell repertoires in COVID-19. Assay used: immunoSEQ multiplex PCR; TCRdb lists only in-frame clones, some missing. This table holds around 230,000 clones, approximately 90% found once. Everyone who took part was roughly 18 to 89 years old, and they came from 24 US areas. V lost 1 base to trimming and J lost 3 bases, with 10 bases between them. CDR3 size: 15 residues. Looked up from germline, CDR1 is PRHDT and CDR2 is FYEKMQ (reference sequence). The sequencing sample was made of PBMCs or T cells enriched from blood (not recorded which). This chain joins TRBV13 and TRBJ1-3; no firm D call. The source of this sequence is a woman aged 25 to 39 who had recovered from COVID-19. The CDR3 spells CASSLAAGLGNTIYF. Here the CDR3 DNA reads TGTGCCAGCAGCTTAGCGGCAGGACTTGGAAACACCATATATTTT.